This T cell receptor (beta chain) appears in the sequencing data of a study of blood T cell repertoires in COVID-19. Assay used: immunoSEQ multiplex PCR; TCRdb lists only in-frame clones, some missing. This sample has 250,000 to 300,000 clones, with 81% found just once. V lost 2 bases, J lost 2 bases, and 9 bases lay in between. This CDR3 comprises 14 residues. The V gene's germline CDR1 is ENHRY and CDR2 SYGVKD. Material for sequencing was peripheral blood. This chain joins TRBV10-3 and TRBJ1-2; unclear D gene. The receptor was derived from a woman aged 60-75 years with active or convalescent COVID-19. The CDR3 reads CAISEVGRNYGYTF. CDR3 bases: TGTGCCATCAGTGAGGTTGGCAGGAACTATGGCTACACCTTC.